The clone carrying this TCR beta chain has a handful of counts. Libraries were prepared by immunoSEQ multiplex PCR; TCRdb keeps only in-frame clonotypes and omits some of them. The repertoire includes 25,000 to 35,000 clones, around 90% of them detected once, and over 8.5% sits in the top ten. The data derive from a study of PD-1 and CTLA-4 blockade in melanoma. V lost 5 bases and J lost 1; bases outside the gene matches: 5. This CDR3 spans 15 amino acids. Germline V gene data show CDR1 as SGHVS and CDR2 as FQNEAQ. This TCR was sampled from a human donor with melanoma. The V gene is TRBV7-8, the J gene TRBJ1-3, with 7 bases aligning to TRBD1. The source was CD8+ T cells from peripheral blood, collected from a patient given anti-PD-1 treatment. Written as DNA, the CDR3 is TGTGCCAGCAGCCAAACAGGGGAATCTGGAAACACCATATATTTT. Amino acid sequence: CASSQTGESGNTIYF.